Below, 10 T cell receptor beta chains from the same sample are listed, as sequenced in a study of coeliac disease. The data were produced by immunoSEQ multiplex PCR, yet TCRdb's version contains in-frame clones alone and is incomplete. The table shows about 3,300 clones, with 45% to 50% occurring only once. The specimen sequenced was intraepithelial lymphocytes from the gut. Receptors originate from a woman aged 70-85 years with celiac disease.

This chain connects TRBV6-5 to TRBJ2-5; TRBD2 aligns across 8 bases. The junction had 13 bases not matched to a gene; V was cut back by 8 bases and J by 5 bases. CDR3 length: 15 residues. CDR1 MNHEY and CDR2 SVGAGI come from the germline V gene. The CDR3 nucleotides read TGTGCCAGCGGAAAGCTAGCGGGTTTCGGGGAGACCCAGTACTTC. Protein: CASGKLAGFGETQYF.

The V call is TRBV4-1, the J call TRBJ2-5; D not resolved. V lost 0 bases to trimming and J lost 5 bases, with 13 bases between them. Germline V CDR1 and CDR2: MGHRA, YSYEKL. The CDR3 consists of 15 residues. CDR3 coding DNA: TGCGCCAGCAGCCAAGATCTCGGCCCCGGGGAGACCCAGTACTTC. Protein product: CASSQDLGPGETQYF.

This clone was detected only once. J is TRBJ2-2 and V is TRBV5-6; 9 positions agree with TRBD1. V was pared by 4 bases and J by 5 bases, with 3 bases of the junction left unmatched. This CDR3 spans 14 amino acids. The germline V gene has CDR1 SGHDT and CDR2 YYEEEE. DNA of the CDR3: TGTGCCAGCAGCCCGGACAGGGGAACCGGGGAGCTGTTTTTT. Translating it yields CASSPDRGTGELFF.

V usage is TRBV7-8 and J usage is TRBJ2-5; D might be TRBD1 (5 bases). The CDR3 totals 16 residues. Germline-derived CDR1 and CDR2 are SGHVS and FQNEAQ. Trimming stripped 1 base from V and 4 bases from J, with 16 bases between. CDR3 sequence: CASSLGARVIVETQYF. The CDR3 DNA follows: TGTGCCAGCAGCTTAGGAGCCAGGGTCATCGTAGAGACCCAGTACTTC. The variable domain in full, completed from reference TRBV7-8 and TRBJ2-5, reads GAGVSQSPRYKVAKRGQDVALRCDPISGHVSLFWYQQALGQGPEFLTYFQNEAQLDKSGLPSDRFFAERPEGSVSTLKIQRTQQEDSAVYLCASSLGARVIVETQYFGPGTRLLVL.

This clone was detected once. The gene calls are TRBV4-1 and TRBJ1-1; TRBD1 might be the D (5 bases). Trimming shortened V by 2 bases and J by 1 base, and 8 bases separated the two germline ends. This CDR3 spans 14 amino acids. The germline V gene has CDR1 MGHRA and CDR2 YSYEKL. The CDR3: CASSQTGQNTEAFF. DNA for the CDR3: TGCGCCAGCAGCCAAACCGGACAGAACACTGAAGCTTTCTTT.

The chain uses TRBV18 and TRBJ1-6; unclear D gene. In germline, CDR1 is KGHSH, CDR2 LQKENI. CDR3 length: 15 residues. Trimming took 1 base from V and 0 from J, leaving 4 bases between them. CDR3 bases: TGTGCCAGCTCACCACAGAGCTCCTATAATTCACCCCTCCACTTT. Translating it yields CASSPQSSYNSPLHF.

This clone qualifies as medium-sized. CDR3 DNA: TGTGCCAGCAGCTTGGGACTAGCGGGGGGGGACCAAGAGACCCAGTACTTC. It translates to CASSLGLAGGDQETQYF. The chain has TRBV5-6 and TRBJ2-5, with 14 bases that match TRBD2. This CDR3 is 17 amino acids long. V shed 0 bases and J 0 bases; nucleotides not matched to a gene: 1. From germline, CDR1 is SGHDT and CDR2 YYEEEE.

The genes are TRBV6-5 and TRBJ1-1; 9 nucleotides align to TRBD1. Germline V CDR1 and CDR2: MNHEY, SVGAGI. V lost 4 bases to trimming and J lost 5 bases; unmatched junction nucleotides: 8. This CDR3 comprises 15 residues. CDR3 residues: CASSLSGTGWTEAFF. CDR3 in DNA: TGTGCCAGCAGTTTATCCGGGACAGGGTGGACTGAAGCTTTCTTT.

This sequence joins TRBV11-2 and TRBJ2-1; 10 bases match TRBD2. CDR3 size: 16 residues. CDR1 and CDR2 (germline): SGHAT, FQNNGV. V was pared by 1 base and J by 7 bases, with 7 bases of the junction left unmatched. CDR3 sequence (DNA): TGTGCCAGCAGCTTAGTTAGCGGGGGGCGGTCTAATGAGCAGTTCTTC. Protein product: CASSLVSGGRSNEQFF.

V gene TRBV10-3 combines with J gene TRBJ1-3; 10 bases align to TRBD1. Germline CDR1 is ENHRY and CDR2 is SYGVKD. V trimming: 10 bases; J trimming: 8 bases; junction bases outside the gene matches: 11. The CDR3 is made up of 14 amino acids. Here the CDR3 reads CATAPGQGIDTIYF. CDR3 nucleotide sequence: TGTGCCACTGCTCCGGGACAGGGGATAGACACCATATATTTT.